These 7 T cell receptor beta chains share one sample of origin, sequenced in a study of T cells after posttransplantation cyclophosphamide. Assay: immunoSEQ multiplex PCR; the TCRdb copy retains only in-frame clones and omits some. The sample presents 30,000 to 35,000 clones, none singletons. The sequencing input was PBMCs. The receptors come from a woman between 45 and 60 years old in good health and a related stem cell transplant donor.

This clone was counted at least ten times. The V gene is TRBV5-1, the J gene TRBJ1-4; 8 positions agree with TRBD1. The junction had 7 bases not matched to a gene; V was cut back by 2 bases and J by 7 bases. The CDR3 length is 15 residues. In germline, CDR1 is SGHRS, CDR2 YFSETQ. CDR3 nucleotide sequence: TGCGCCAGCAGCTTCCAGGGGGCAAAAGGTGAAAAACTGTTTTTT. It yields the protein CASSFQGAKGEKLFF.

The sample holds many counts of this clone. The rearrangement uses TRBV7-2 and TRBJ1-4, with 10 bases fitting TRBD1. V was pared by 1 base and J by 12 bases, with 8 bases of the junction left unmatched. The CDR3 has 15 residues. CDR1 SGHTA and CDR2 FQGNSA come from the germline V gene. The CDR3 coding sequence is TGTGCCAGCAGCTTAGATGGGACAGGGGAGACGGAACTGTTTTTT. Translated: CASSLDGTGETELFF.

This clone was observed many times. The V gene is TRBV4-2, the J gene TRBJ1-3; no reliable D call. This CDR3 contains 18 residues. The germline V and J ends were trimmed by 1 base and 0 bases, with 16 bases remaining between them. The germline gives CDR1 LGHNA, CDR2 YNFKEQ. CDR3 bases: TGTGCCAGCAGCCAAGTCCCCCCCGACTATTTCTCTGGAAACACCATATATTTT. It is translated as CASSQVPPDYFSGNTIYF.

In its sample, this clone was seen many times. The chain recombines TRBV5-1 with TRBJ1-4; no definite D call. This CDR3 is built from 15 residues. CDR1 and CDR2 (germline): SGHRS, YFSETQ. The V end lost 7 bases, the J end lost 5 bases, and 18 bases lay between the germline ends. Here the CDR3 DNA reads TGCGCCAGCCGACTGGATCCTGATGCGAATGAAAAACTGTTTTTT. It encodes CASRLDPDANEKLFF. The full variable domain, rest sourced from reference TRBV5-1 and TRBJ1-4, is KAGVTQTPRYLIKTRGQQVTLSCSPISGHRSVSWYQQTPGQGLQFLFEYFSETQRNKGNFPGRFSGRQFSNSRSEMNVSTLELGDSALYLCASRLDPDANEKLFFGSGTQLSVL.

This clone was recorded many times. The chain couples TRBV12-3 or TRBV12-4 to TRBJ2-3; tentative D call: TRBD2 (6 bases). Deletions cut 6 bases from V and 1 base from J, with 11 bases between. The CDR3 spans 14 residues. DNA for the CDR3: TGTGCCAGCAGCCCGACGGGGGGCACAGATACGCAGTATTTT. It encodes CASSPTGGTDTQYF.

This clone was observed at least ten times. The genes are TRBV15 and TRBJ1-2; unclear D gene. This CDR3 spans 14 amino acids. Trimming left V 6 bases short and J 7 bases short, with 18 bases between. The germline CDR1 and CDR2 sequences are LNHNV and YYDKDF (reference sequence). The CDR3 is CATRIRPDSRGYTF. The CDR3 DNA follows: TGTGCCACCAGGATACGTCCCGATAGTCGTGGCTACACCTTC.

Ten or more counts support this clone. The chain is built from TRBV14 and TRBJ2-7; D remains ambiguous. This CDR3 contains 14 residues. V was clipped by 0 bases and J by 2 bases, with 8 bases between them. Germline V CDR1 and CDR2: SGHDN, FVKESK. The CDR3 protein is CASSQDGLTYEQYF. CDR3 DNA: TGTGCCAGCAGCCAAGATGGGCTGACCTACGAGCAGTACTTC.